A selection of T cell receptor beta chains follows, all from one sample in a study of blood T cell repertoires in COVID-19. Sequencing used immunoSEQ multiplex PCR; TCRdb keeps in-frame clones, though not all of them. Of around 270,000 clones detected, approximately 84% appear once; the ten largest clones hold around a sixth. Source material: peripheral blood. The receptors shown here come from a person aged 70 to 85 with COVID-19, enrolled during active disease. Both conserved end residues are part of each CDR3. The D gene is left open where the match is weak. The size entry is marked missing in some rows and otherwise reads once, few, many or a size class.

CDR3 protein	CDR3 DNA	V gene	clone size	D gene	J gene
CASNDHRTSSADTQYF	TGCGCCAGCAACGATCATCGGACTAGTTCAGCAGATACGCAGTATTTT	TRBV5-1	few	TRBD2	TRBJ2-3
CASTGVPGANVLTF	TGTGCCAGCACCGGAGTCCCTGGGGCCAACGTCCTGACTTTC	TRBV7-8	.	.	TRBJ2-6
CASSESGSWTDTQYF	TGTGCCAGCAGTGAATCCGGGTCGTGGACAGATACGCAGTATTTT	TRBV6-1	few	.	TRBJ2-3
CASSERRDSPLHF	TGTGCCAGCAGTGAGAGACGGGATTCACCCCTCCACTTT	TRBV6-1	once	.	TRBJ1-6
CASSPLAGLSGEQFF	TGTGCCAGCAGCCCCCTAGCGGGGCTTTCCGGTGAGCAGTTCTTC	TRBV14	.	TRBD2	TRBJ2-1
CASSQVFLADYNEQFF	TGCGCCAGCAGCCAAGTGTTTCTAGCGGATTACAATGAGCAGTTCTTC	TRBV4-1	.	TRBD2	TRBJ2-1
CASSYGTGQNTEAFF	TGTGCCAGCAGTTACGGGACAGGACAGAACACTGAAGCTTTCTTT	TRBV6-5	.	TRBD1	TRBJ1-1
CASSLPGNYEQYF	TGTGCCAGCAGCTTGCCAGGGAACTACGAGCAGTACTTC	TRBV5-4	.	.	TRBJ2-7
CASSSLGQGTDTQYF	TGCGCCAGCAGCTCTTTGGGACAGGGCACAGATACGCAGTATTTT	TRBV5-1	.	TRBD1	TRBJ2-3
CASSLRASGSYNEQFF	TGTGCCAGCAGTTTAAGGGCAAGCGGGAGTTACAATGAGCAGTTCTTC	TRBV27	.	TRBD2	TRBJ2-1
CASSDLSGGYNEQFF	TGTGCCAGCAGTGACCTCAGCGGGGGGTACAATGAGCAGTTCTTC	TRBV25-1	.	TRBD2	TRBJ2-1
CASRDNSLNTEAFF	TGTGCCAGCAGGGACAATAGCCTGAACACTGAAGCTTTCTTT	TRBV6-6	.	.	TRBJ1-1
CAWSGQGGLRPYF	TGTGCCTGGTCGGGACAGGGGGGGCTCCGACCGTACTTC	TRBV30	.	TRBD1	TRBJ2-7
CASSEARGNEKLFF	TGTGCCAGCAGTGAAGCGAGGGGGAATGAAAAACTGTTTTTT	TRBV2	once	.	TRBJ1-4
CASSLFGQVRDQPQHF	TGTGCCAGCAGTTTGTTCGGACAGGTACGGGATCAGCCCCAGCATTTT	TRBV27	.	TRBD1	TRBJ1-5
CASSLRTVFTEAFF	TGTGCCAGCAGTTTGAGGACAGTTTTCACTGAAGCTTTCTTT	TRBV28	.	.	TRBJ1-1
CASSDSGTRGYTF	TGTGCCAGCAGCGATTCGGGAACGCGCGGCTACACCTTC	TRBV9	.	.	TRBJ1-2
CASSSNNYGYTF	TGTGCCAGCAGTTCCAATAACTATGGCTACACCTTC	TRBV28	.	.	TRBJ1-2
CASSLGGDNTQYF	TGTGCCAGCAGCTTAGGTGGGGACAATACGCAGTATTTT	TRBV7-9	.	.	TRBJ2-3
CASSDSRAGLDTQYF	TGTGCCAGCAGTGACTCGAGAGCAGGGTTGGATACGCAGTATTTT	TRBV6-4	.	.	TRBJ2-3
CASSEQGWNEQFF	TGTGCCAGCAGTGAACAGGGTTGGAATGAGCAGTTCTTC	TRBV11-3	.	.	TRBJ2-1
CASSTLPSGSYEQYF	TGCGCCAGCAGTACACTACCTAGCGGGAGTTACGAGCAGTACTTC	TRBV5-1	.	TRBD2	TRBJ2-7
CASSLPAYSEAFF	TGTGCCAGCAGCCTGCCCGCGTATTCTGAAGCTTTCTTT	TRBV5-6	.	.	TRBJ1-1
CASSRQVLSGNTIYF	TGTGCCAGCAGTCGACAGGTCCTCTCTGGAAACACCATATATTTT	TRBV6-2/TRBV6-3	once	.	TRBJ1-3
CASSLLQREASYEQYF	TGTGCCAGCAGTTTACTTCAGCGGGAGGCTTCCTACGAGCAGTACTTC	TRBV28	.	TRBD2	TRBJ2-7
CASSGRTSGISYNEQFF	TGTGCCAGCAGCGGCAGGACTAGCGGGATTTCCTACAATGAGCAGTTCTTC	TRBV9	.	TRBD2	TRBJ2-1
CASKGLWGTDTQYF	TGTGCCAGTAAGGGGTTGTGGGGCACAGATACGCAGTATTTT	TRBV27	.	.	TRBJ2-3
CASSMGGGKLEAFF	TGTGCCAGTAGTATGGGGGGTGGGAAGCTAGAAGCTTTCTTT	TRBV19	.	.	TRBJ1-1
CSVEETGVDEKLFF	TGCAGCGTTGAAGAGACAGGGGTGGACGAAAAACTGTTTTTT	TRBV29-1	.	TRBD1	TRBJ1-4
CASSGTPADTQYF	TGTGCCAGCAGCGGGACACCCGCAGATACGCAGTATTTT	TRBV6-1	.	.	TRBJ2-3
CASSIAAGGTANNEQFF	TGTGCCAGTAGTATAGCCGCGGGCGGGACAGCTAACAATGAGCAGTTCTTC	TRBV19	.	.	TRBJ2-1
CASSPRGGITDTQYF	TGTGCCAGCAGCCCTCGGGGGGGAATCACAGATACGCAGTATTTT	TRBV11-2	.	TRBD2	TRBJ2-3
CASRLAGVHNEQFF	TGTGCCAGCAGACTAGCGGGAGTCCACAATGAGCAGTTCTTC	TRBV5-4	once	TRBD2	TRBJ2-1
CASSLGPDQPQHF	TGTGCCAGCAGTTTAGGCCCCGATCAGCCCCAGCATTTT	TRBV28	.	.	TRBJ1-5
CASSKSTYEQYF	TGTGCCAGCAGCAAATCAACCTACGAGCAGTACTTC	TRBV27	.	.	TRBJ2-7
CAWGEEKLFF	TGTGCCTGGGGGGAGGAAAAACTGTTTTTT	TRBV30	.	.	TRBJ1-4
CASSFQGSHKDEQYF	TGTGCCAGCAGTTTCCAGGGGAGTCATAAGGACGAGCAGTACTTC	TRBV28	.	.	TRBJ2-7
CASGGLTGAGETQYF	TGTGCCAGCGGAGGATTAACAGGGGCAGGTGAGACCCAGTACTTC	TRBV28	.	TRBD1	TRBJ2-5
CASSHSSGGADEQFF	TGTGCCAGCAGCCATTCTAGCGGGGGGGCGGATGAGCAGTTCTTC	TRBV28	.	TRBD2	TRBJ2-1
CASSLNSGRGGYTF	TGTGCCAGCAGCCTCAACTCGGGGAGGGGAGGCTACACCTTC	TRBV6-2/TRBV6-3	.	.	TRBJ1-2
CASSVARSGNTIYF	TGTGCCAGCAGTGTAGCCCGCTCTGGAAACACCATATATTTT	TRBV6-1	.	.	TRBJ1-3
CASSIQGPQHF	TGTGCCAGCAGTATACAGGGGCCCCAGCATTTT	TRBV2	.	.	TRBJ1-5
CASSIRTSGGEQETQYF	TGTGCCAGCAGCATACGGACTAGCGGGGGGGAACAAGAGACCCAGTACTTC	TRBV7-9	.	TRBD2	TRBJ2-5
CSVETGGASGYTF	TGCAGCGTTGAAACAGGGGGCGCATCCGGCTACACCTTC	TRBV29-1	.	TRBD1	TRBJ1-2
CASHREQNSPLHF	TGTGCCAGCCACAGGGAACAGAATTCACCCCTCCACTTT	TRBV6-6	.	.	TRBJ1-6
CASSLGLAGGLYNEQFF	TGTGCCAGCAGCCTCGGACTAGCGGGAGGGCTCTACAATGAGCAGTTCTTC	TRBV7-3	.	TRBD2	TRBJ2-1
CASSLRTGVSFNYGYTF	TGCGCCAGCAGCCTTCGGACAGGAGTTTCCTTTAACTATGGCTACACCTTC	TRBV4-1	.	TRBD1	TRBJ1-2
CASSLLEDRVGGQPQHF	TGCGCCAGCAGCTTGTTGGAAGACAGGGTGGGAGGTCAGCCCCAGCATTTT	TRBV5-1	.	TRBD1	TRBJ1-5
CASSSRQGLREETQYF	TGTGCCAGCAGCTCTAGGCAGGGCCTAAGGGAAGAGACCCAGTACTTC	TRBV7-9	.	.	TRBJ2-5
CASSNSRQSEAFF	TGTGCCAGCAGCAATAGTAGACAATCTGAAGCTTTCTTT	TRBV11-2	.	.	TRBJ1-1
CASSSNPGTGGRNEQFF	TGTGCCAGTAGTAGTAATCCTGGGACAGGGGGCCGCAATGAGCAGTTCTTC	TRBV19	.	TRBD1	TRBJ2-1
CASSLANVRGLSSPLHF	TGTGCCAGCAGCTTAGCGAATGTCAGGGGGCTGTCTTCACCCCTCCACTTT	TRBV11-1	.	TRBD1	TRBJ1-6
CASSLNGGGNTGELFF	TGTGCCAGCAGCTTGAACGGCGGGGGGAACACCGGGGAGCTGTTTTTT	TRBV7-3	.	TRBD2	TRBJ2-2
CASSVRDRVHYGYTF	TGTGCCAGCAGCGTAAGGGACAGGGTACACTATGGCTACACCTTC	TRBV9	.	TRBD1	TRBJ1-2
CASSSRPPGRRLTRRYNEQFF	TGTGCCAGCAGCTCCCGTCCGCCGGGACGCAGATTGACTAGAAGATACAATGAGCAGTTCTTC	TRBV7-3	.	.	TRBJ2-1
CASSLWQAYEQYF	TGTGCCAGCAGCTTGTGGCAGGCCTACGAGCAGTACTTC	TRBV5-4	.	.	TRBJ2-7
CASSPAEAFF	TGTGCCAGCAGCCCAGCTGAAGCTTTCTTT	TRBV28	.	.	TRBJ1-1
CASSPGGQGWDTEAFF	TGTGCCAGCAGCCCGGGGGGACAGGGGTGGGACACTGAAGCTTTCTTT	TRBV5-4	.	TRBD1	TRBJ1-1
CAAGTGVNSPLHF	TGTGCCGCCGGGACAGGGGTTAATTCACCCCTCCACTTT	TRBV6-5	.	TRBD1	TRBJ1-6